This T cell receptor (beta chain) was captured in a study of blood T cell repertoires in COVID-19. Per the germline V gene, CDR1 is MNHNY and CDR2 is SVGAGI (reference sequence). V lost 4 bases, J lost 8 bases, and 7 bases stayed unmatched. The CDR3 spans 15 residues. Sequenced by immunoSEQ multiplex PCR; TCRdb stores in-frame clones only, minus some. Of over 70,000 clones detected, roughly 82% appear once; the ten largest clones hold around 28%. The chain joins TRBV6-6 to TRBJ2-1, with 11 bases aligning to TRBD2. This TCR derives from a woman of 80 years or more with active or convalescent COVID-19. The sequencing input was peripheral blood. CDR3 region: CASSFSGGAGYEQFF. CDR3 in DNA: TGTGCCAGCAGTTTTAGCGGGGGGGCCGGTTATGAGCAGTTCTTC.